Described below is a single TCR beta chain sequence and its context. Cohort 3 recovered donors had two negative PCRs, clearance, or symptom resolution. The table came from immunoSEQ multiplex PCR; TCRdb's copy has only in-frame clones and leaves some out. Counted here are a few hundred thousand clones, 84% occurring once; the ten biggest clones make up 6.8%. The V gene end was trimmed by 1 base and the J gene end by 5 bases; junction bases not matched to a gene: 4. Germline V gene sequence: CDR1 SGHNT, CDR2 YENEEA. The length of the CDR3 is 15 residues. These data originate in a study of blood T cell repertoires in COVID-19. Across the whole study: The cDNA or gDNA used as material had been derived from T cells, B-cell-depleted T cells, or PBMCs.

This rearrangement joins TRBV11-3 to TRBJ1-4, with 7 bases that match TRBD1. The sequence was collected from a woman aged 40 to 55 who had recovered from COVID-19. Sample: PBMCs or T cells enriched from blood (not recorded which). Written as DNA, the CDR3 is TGTGCCAGCAGCTTAGTTGGGACAGTAAATGAAAAACTGTTTTTT. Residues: CASSLVGTVNEKLFF. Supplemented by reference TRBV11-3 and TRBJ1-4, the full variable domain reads EAGVVQSPRYKIIEKKQPVAFWCNPISGHNTLYWYLQNLGQGPELLIRYENEEAVDDSQLPKDRFSAERLKGVDSTLKIQPAELGDSAVYLCASSLVGTVNEKLFFGSGTQLSVL.